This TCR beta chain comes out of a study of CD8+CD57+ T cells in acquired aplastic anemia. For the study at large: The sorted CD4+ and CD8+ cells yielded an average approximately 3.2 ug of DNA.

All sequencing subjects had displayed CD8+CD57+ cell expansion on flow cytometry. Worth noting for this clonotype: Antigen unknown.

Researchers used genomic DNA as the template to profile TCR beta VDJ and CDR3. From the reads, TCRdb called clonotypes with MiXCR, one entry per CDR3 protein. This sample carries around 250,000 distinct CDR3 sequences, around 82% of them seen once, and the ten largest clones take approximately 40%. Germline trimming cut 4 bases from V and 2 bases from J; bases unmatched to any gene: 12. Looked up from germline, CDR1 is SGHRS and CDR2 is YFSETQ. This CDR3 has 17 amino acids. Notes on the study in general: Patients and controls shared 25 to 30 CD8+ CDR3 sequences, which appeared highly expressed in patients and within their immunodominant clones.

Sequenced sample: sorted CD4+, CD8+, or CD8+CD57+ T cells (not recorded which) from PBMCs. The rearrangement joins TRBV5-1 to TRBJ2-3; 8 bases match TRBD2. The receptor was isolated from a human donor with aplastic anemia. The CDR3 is CASSVAPGRGSTDTQYF. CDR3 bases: TGCGCCAGCAGCGTAGCACCCGGGAGGGGATCCACAGATACGCAGTATTTT.